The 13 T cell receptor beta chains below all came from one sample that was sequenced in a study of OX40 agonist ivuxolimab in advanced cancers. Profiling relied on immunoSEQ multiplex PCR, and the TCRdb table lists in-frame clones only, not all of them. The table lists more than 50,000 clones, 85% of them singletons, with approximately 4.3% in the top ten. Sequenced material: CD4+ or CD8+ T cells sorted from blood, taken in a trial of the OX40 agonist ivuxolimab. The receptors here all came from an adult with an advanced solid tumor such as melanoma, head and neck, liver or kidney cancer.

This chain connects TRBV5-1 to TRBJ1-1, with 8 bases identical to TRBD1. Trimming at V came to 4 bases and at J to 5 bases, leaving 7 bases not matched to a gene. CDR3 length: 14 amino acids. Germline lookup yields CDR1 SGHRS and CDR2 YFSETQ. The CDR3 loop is CASSPSTGETEAFF. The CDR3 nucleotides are TGCGCCAGCAGCCCATCGACAGGGGAGACTGAAGCTTTCTTT.

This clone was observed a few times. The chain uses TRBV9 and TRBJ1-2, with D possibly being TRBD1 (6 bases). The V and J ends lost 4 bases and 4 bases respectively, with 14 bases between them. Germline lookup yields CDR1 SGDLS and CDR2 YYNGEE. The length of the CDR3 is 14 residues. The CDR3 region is CASSPGAGIYGYTF. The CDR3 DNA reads TGTGCCAGCAGCCCAGGGGCAGGGATCTATGGCTACACCTTC.

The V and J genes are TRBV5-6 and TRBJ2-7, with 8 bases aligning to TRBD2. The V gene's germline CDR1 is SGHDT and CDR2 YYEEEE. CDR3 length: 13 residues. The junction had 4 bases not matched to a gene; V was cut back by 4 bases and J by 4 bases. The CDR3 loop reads CASSRGRRYEQYF. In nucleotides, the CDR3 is TGTGCCAGCAGCCGCGGGAGGCGGTACGAGCAGTACTTC.

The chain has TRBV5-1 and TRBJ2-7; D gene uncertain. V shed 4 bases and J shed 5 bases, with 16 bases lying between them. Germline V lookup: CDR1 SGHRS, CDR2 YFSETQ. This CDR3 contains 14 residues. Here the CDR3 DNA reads TGCGCCAGCAGCCCGACACCCGGGTTGAACGAGCAGTACTTC. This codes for CASSPTPGLNEQYF.

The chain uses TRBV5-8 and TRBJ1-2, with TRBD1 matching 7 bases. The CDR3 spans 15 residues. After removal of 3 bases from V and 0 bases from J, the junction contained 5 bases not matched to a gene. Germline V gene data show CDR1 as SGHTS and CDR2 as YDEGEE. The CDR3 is CASSSAGQSNYGYTF. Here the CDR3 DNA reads TGTGCCAGCAGCTCAGCGGGACAGTCTAACTATGGCTACACCTTC.

CDR3 DNA: TGTGCTAGTGGTTCCCTCCGGGCCAACACCGGGGAGCTGTTTTTT. This codes for CASGSLRANTGELFF. The rearrangement joins TRBV12-5 to TRBJ2-2; D remains ambiguous. The V end lost 4 bases, the J end lost 2 bases, and 11 bases lay between the germline ends. Germline-derived CDR1 and CDR2 are LGHNT and FRNRAP. The CDR3 covers 15 residues.

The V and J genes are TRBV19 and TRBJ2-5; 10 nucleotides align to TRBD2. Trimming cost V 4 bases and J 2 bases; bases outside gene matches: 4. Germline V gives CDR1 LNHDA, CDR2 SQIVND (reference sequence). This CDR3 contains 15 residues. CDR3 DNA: TGTGCCAGTAGTACGGGACTAGCGCCTCAAGAGACCCAGTACTTC. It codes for CASSTGLAPQETQYF.

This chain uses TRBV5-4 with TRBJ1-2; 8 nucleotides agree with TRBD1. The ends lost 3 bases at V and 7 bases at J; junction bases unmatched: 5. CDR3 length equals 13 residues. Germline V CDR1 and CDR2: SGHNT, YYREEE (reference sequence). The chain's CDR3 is CASSSGQGGGYTF. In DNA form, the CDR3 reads TGTGCCAGCAGCTCTGGACAGGGCGGTGGCTACACCTTC. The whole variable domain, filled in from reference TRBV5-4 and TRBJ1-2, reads ETGVTQSPTHLIKTRGQQVTLRCSSQSGHNTVSWYQQALGQGPQFIFQYYREEENGRGNFPPRFSGLQFPNYSSELNVNALELDDSALYLCASSSGQGGGYTFGSGTRLTVV.

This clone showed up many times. CDR3 region: CASSLAGYGEQYF. As DNA, the CDR3 is TGCGCCAGCAGCTTGGCCGGGTACGGCGAGCAGTACTTC. This chain connects TRBV5-1 to TRBJ2-7; D ambiguous. The CDR3 runs to 13 residues. V was trimmed by 0 bases and J by 6 bases, leaving 10 bases between them. CDR1 and CDR2 from the germline V gene are SGHRS and YFSETQ.

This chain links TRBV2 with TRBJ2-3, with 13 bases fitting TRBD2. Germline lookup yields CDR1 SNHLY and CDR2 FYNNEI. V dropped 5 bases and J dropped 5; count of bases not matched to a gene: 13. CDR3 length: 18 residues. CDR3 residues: CASSPPFTSGRAGDTQYF. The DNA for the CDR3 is TGTGCCAGCAGTCCGCCCTTTACTAGCGGGAGGGCTGGAGATACGCAGTATTTT.

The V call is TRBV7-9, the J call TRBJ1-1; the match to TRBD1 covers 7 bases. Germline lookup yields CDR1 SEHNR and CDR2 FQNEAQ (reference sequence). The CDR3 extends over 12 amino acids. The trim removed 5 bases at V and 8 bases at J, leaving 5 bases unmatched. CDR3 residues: CASSLRGVEAFF. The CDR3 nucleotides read TGTGCCAGCAGCCTCAGGGGGGTCGAAGCTTTCTTT.

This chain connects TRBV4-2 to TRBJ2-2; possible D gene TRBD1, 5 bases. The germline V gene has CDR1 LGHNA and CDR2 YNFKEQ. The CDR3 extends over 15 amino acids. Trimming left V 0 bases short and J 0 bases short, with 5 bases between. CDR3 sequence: CASSQEQANTGELFF. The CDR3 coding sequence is TGTGCCAGCAGCCAAGAACAGGCGAACACCGGGGAGCTGTTTTTT.

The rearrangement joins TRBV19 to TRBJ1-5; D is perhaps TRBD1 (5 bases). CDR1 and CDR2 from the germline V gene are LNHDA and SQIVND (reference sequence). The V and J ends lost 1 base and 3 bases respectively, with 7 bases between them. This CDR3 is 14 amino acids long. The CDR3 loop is CASSIGQYNQPQHF. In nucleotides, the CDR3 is TGTGCCAGTAGTATAGGACAGTACAATCAGCCCCAGCATTTT.